Here is one T cell receptor beta chain with its context. The target antigen is unknown. The sample comes from a study of beta chain features in type 1 diabetes. Study information: Age, gender and cell yields were similar between patients and healthy donors.

The CDR3 sequence is 14 residues long. Trimming took off 2 bases at V and 7 bases at J, with 12 bases between the two ends. Germline CDR1 reads MDHEN; CDR2 reads SYDVKM. The isolated RNA, all of it, was reverse transcribed, so expressed TCRB transcripts were what got sequenced. Sequencing was performed with immunoSEQ multiplex PCR; in TCRdb, only in-frame clones are kept and a portion is missing. Of about 900,000 clones listed, 15% to 20% are singletons. Sampling consisted of one heparinised blood draw per donor, averaging about 116 mL. Study-wide points: TCRB CDR3s were moderately but significantly shorter in Type 1 diabetes patients in all four CD4+ subsets. Among type 1 diabetes patients, VDJ junctions had fewer insertions and more deletions.

The chain uses TRBV28 and TRBJ1-3; no clear D gene. This receptor was taken from a woman between 18 and 29 years old in good health. Sequenced sample: naive CD4+ T cells from blood. This CDR3 is CASSLTRPSNTIYF. The CDR3 region has the DNA TGTGCCAGCAGTTTAACCAGGCCCTCGAACACCATATATTTT.